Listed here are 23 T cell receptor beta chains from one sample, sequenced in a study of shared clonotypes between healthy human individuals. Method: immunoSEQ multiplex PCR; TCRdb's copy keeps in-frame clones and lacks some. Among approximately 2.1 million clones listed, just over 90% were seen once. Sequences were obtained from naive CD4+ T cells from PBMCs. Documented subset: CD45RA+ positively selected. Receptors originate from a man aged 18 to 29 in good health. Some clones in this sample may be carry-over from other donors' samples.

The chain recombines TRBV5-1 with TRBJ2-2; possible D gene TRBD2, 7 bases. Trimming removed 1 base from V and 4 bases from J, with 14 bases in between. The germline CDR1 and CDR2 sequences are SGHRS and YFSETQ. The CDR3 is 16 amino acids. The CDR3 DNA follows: TGCGCCAGCAGCTTGCTTGGGGGGGCGCCCACCGGGGAGCTGTTTTTT. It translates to CASSLLGGAPTGELFF.

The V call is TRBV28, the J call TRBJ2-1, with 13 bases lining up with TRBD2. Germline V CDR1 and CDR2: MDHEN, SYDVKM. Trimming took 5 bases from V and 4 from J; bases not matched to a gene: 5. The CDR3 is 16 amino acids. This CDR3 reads CASSLQTSGRYNEQFF. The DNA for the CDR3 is TGTGCCAGCAGTCTTCAGACTAGCGGGAGGTACAATGAGCAGTTCTTC. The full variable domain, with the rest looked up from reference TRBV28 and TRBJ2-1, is DVKVTQSSRYLVKRTGEKVFLECVQDMDHENMFWYRQDPGLGLRLIYFSYDVKMKEKGDIPEGYSVSREKKERFSLILESASTNQTSMYLCASSLQTSGRYNEQFFGPGTRLTVL.

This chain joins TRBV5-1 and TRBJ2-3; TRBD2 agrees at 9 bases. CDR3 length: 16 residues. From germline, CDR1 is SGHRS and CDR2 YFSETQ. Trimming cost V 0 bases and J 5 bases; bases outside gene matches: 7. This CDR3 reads CASSLAVAGAGDTQYF. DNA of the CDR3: TGCGCCAGCAGCTTGGCTGTAGCGGGAGCGGGAGATACGCAGTATTTT.

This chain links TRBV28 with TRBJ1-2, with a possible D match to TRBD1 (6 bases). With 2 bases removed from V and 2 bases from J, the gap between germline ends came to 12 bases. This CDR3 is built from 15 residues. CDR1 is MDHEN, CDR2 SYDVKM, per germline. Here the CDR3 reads CASSLPAGDNYGYTF. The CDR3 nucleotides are TGTGCCAGCAGTTTACCCGCAGGGGACAACTATGGCTACACCTTC.

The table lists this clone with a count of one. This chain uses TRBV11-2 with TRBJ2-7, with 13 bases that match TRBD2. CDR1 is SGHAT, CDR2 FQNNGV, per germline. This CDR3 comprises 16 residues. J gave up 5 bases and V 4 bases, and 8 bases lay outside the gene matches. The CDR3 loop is CASSSRGLAGEDEQYF. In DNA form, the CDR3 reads TGTGCCAGCAGCTCCCGAGGACTAGCGGGAGAGGACGAGCAGTACTTC.

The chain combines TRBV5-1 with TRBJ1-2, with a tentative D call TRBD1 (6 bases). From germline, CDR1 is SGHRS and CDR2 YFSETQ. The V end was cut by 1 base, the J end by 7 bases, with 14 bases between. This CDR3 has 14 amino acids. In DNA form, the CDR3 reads TGCGCCAGCAGCTTGTCCACACAGGGCCGTGGCTACACCTTC. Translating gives CASSLSTQGRGYTF. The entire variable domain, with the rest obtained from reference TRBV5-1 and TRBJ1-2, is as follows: KAGVTQTPRYLIKTRGQQVTLSCSPISGHRSVSWYQQTPGQGLQFLFEYFSETQRNKGNFPGRFSGRQFSNSRSEMNVSTLELGDSALYLCASSLSTQGRGYTFGSGTRLTVV.

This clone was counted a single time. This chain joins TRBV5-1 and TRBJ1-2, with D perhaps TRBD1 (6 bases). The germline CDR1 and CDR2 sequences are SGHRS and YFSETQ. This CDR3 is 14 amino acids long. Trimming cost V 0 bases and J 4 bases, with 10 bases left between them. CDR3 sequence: CASSLASGVYGYTF. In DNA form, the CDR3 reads TGCGCCAGCAGCTTGGCGTCAGGGGTCTATGGCTACACCTTC.

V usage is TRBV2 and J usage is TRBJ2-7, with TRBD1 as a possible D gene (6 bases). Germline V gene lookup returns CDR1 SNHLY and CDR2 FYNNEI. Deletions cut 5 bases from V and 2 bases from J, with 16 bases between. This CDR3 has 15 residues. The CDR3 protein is CASSLGQGKTYEQYF. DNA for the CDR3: TGTGCCAGCAGTTTAGGGCAGGGGAAAACCTACGAGCAGTACTTC.

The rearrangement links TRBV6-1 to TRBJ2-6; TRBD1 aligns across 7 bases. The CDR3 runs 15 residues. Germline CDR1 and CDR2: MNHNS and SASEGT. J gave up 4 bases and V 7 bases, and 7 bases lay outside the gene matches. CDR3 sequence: CASIGQVTGANVLTF. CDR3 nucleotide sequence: TGTGCCAGCATCGGACAGGTTACGGGGGCCAACGTCCTGACTTTC.

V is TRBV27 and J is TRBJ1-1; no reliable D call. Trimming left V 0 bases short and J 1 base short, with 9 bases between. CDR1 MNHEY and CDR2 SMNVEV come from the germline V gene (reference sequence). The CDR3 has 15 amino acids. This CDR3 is CASSLSYHSNTEAFF. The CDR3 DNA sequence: TGTGCCAGCAGTTTATCATACCACTCGAACACTGAAGCTTTCTTT.

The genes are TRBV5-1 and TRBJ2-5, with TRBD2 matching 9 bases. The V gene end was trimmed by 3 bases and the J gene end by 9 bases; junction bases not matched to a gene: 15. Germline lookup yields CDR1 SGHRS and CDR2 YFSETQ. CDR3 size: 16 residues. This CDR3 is CASSSEGTSTGMAQYF. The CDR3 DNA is TGCGCCAGCAGCTCTGAAGGGACTAGCACGGGGATGGCCCAGTACTTC.

CDR3 DNA sequence: TGTGCCAGCAGCTTGTCGTCCGGGGGTGGAAACACCATATATTTT. The encoded protein is CASSLSSGGGNTIYF. The chain recombines TRBV5-4 with TRBJ1-3; D is possibly TRBD1 (5 bases). The germline gives CDR1 SGHNT, CDR2 YYREEE (reference sequence). V was pared by 1 base and J by 3 bases, with 11 bases between. The CDR3 is 15 amino acids.

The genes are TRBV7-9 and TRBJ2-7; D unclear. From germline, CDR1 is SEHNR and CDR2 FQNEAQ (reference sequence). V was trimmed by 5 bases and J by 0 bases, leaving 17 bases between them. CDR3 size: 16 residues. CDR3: CASSQRPASDSYEQYF. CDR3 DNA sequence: TGTGCCAGCAGCCAACGGCCGGCCTCCGACTCCTACGAGCAGTACTTC.

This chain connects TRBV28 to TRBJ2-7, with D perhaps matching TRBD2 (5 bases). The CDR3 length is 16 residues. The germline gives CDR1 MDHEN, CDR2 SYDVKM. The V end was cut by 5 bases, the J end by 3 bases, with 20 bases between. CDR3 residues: CASSLYSLSGDYEQYF. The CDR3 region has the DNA TGTGCCAGCAGTCTATACTCTTTATCCGGGGACTACGAGCAGTACTTC.

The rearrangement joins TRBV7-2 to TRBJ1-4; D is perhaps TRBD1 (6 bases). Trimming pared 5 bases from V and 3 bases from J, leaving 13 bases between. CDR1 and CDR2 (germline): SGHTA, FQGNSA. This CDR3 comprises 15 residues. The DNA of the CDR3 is TGTGCCAGCAGCCACCGGACAGTTCCTAATGAAAAACTGTTTTTT. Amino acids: CASSHRTVPNEKLFF.

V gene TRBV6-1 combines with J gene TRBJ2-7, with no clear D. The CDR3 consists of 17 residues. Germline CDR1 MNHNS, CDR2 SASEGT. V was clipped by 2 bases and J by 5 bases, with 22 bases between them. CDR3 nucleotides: TGTGCCAGCAGTGAACCTTTCGCCTTGGGTGATACTGACGAGCAGTACTTC. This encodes CASSEPFALGDTDEQYF.

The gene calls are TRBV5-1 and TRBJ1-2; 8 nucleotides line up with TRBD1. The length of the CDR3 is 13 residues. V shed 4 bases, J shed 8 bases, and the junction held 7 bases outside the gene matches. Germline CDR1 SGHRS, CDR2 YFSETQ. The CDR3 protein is CASSAQGAQGYTF. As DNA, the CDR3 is TGCGCCAGCAGCGCCCAGGGGGCGCAGGGCTACACCTTC.

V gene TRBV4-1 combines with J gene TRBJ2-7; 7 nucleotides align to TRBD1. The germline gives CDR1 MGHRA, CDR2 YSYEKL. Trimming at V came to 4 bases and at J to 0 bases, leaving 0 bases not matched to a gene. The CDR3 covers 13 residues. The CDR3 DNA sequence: TGCGCCAGCAGCCGGGACAGCTCCTACGAGCAGTACTTC. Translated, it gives CASSRDSSYEQYF.

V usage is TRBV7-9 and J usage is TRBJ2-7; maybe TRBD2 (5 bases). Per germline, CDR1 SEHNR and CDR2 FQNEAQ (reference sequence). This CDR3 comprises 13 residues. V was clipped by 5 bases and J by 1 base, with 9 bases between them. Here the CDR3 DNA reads TGTGCCAGCAGCGGACTCTGGTCCTACGAGCAGTACTTC. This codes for CASSGLWSYEQYF.

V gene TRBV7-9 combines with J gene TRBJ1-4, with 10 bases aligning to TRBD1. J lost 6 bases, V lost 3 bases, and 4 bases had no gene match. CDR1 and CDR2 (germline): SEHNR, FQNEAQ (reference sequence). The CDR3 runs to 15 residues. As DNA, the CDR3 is TGTGCCAGCAGCTTTGGAGACAGGGGGCATGAAAAACTGTTTTTT. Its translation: CASSFGDRGHEKLFF.

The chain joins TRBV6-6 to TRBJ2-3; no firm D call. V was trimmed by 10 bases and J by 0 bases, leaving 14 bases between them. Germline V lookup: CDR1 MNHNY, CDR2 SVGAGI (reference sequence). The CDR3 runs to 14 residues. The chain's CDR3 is CATKFGTSTDTQYF. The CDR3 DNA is TGTGCCACCAAGTTCGGAACTAGCACAGATACGCAGTATTTT.

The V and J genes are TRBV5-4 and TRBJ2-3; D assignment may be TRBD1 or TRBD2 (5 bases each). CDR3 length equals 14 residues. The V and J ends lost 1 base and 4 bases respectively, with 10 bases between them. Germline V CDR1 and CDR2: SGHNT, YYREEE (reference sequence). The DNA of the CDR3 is TGTGCCAGCAGCTTGTTAGTGGGGGCAGATACGCAGTATTTT. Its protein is CASSLLVGADTQYF.

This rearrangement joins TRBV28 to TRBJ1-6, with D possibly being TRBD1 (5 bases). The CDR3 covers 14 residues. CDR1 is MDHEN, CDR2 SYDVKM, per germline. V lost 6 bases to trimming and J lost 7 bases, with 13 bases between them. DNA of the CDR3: TGTGCCAGCAGACCCGGGACCAAGAATTCACCCCTCCACTTT. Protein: CASRPGTKNSPLHF. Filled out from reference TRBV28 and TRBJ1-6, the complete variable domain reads DVKVTQSSRYLVKRTGEKVFLECVQDMDHENMFWYRQDPGLGLRLIYFSYDVKMKEKGDIPEGYSVSREKKERFSLILESASTNQTSMYLCASRPGTKNSPLHFGNGTRLTVT.